Listed below are T cell receptor beta chains from one sample, sequenced in a study of blood T cell repertoires in COVID-19. Here immunoSEQ multiplex PCR was the method, and the copy in TCRdb shows in-frame clones only, minus some. The sample carries about 130,000 clones, about 79% recorded once. Sequencing was carried out using peripheral blood. The origin of the receptors is a man in his forties with active or convalescent COVID-19. Both conserved end residues are part of each CDR3. D genes are given only for firm matches. Clone size appears in some rows only: once, few, many, or a class for an expanded clone.

D gene | J gene | CDR3 length | clone size | V gene | CDR3 protein | CDR3 DNA
TRBD2 | TRBJ2-7 | 15 | - | TRBV4-3 | CASSQETGGRGEQYF | TGCGCCAGCAGCCAAGAAACCGGGGGGAGGGGCGAGCAGTACTTC
- | TRBJ2-3 | 13 | - | TRBV12-3/TRBV12-4 | CASTSVVTDTQYF | TGTGCCAGCACCTCGGTAGTTACAGATACGCAGTATTTT
TRBD1 | TRBJ1-4 | 13 | few | TRBV5-4 | CASSGQGTEKLFF | TGTGCCAGCAGCGGACAGGGGACTGAAAAACTGTTTTTT
- | TRBJ2-5 | 15 | - | TRBV7-6 | CASSLVVGLQETQYF | TGTGCCAGCAGCTTAGTGGTTGGGCTCCAAGAGACCCAGTACTTC
- | TRBJ2-3 | 15 | few | TRBV2 | CASSGSGASTDTQYF | TGTGCCAGCAGTGGATCGGGAGCTAGCACAGATACGCAGTATTTT
- | TRBJ2-1 | 14 | - | TRBV10-3 | CAIGSLGGANEQFF | TGTGCCATCGGATCTTTGGGGGGGGCCAATGAGCAGTTCTTC
TRBD1 | TRBJ1-5 | 15 | few | TRBV18 | CASSGQGENNQPQHF | TGTGCCAGCTCAGGACAGGGAGAAAACAATCAGCCCCAGCATTTT
TRBD1 | TRBJ1-1 | 15 | - | TRBV11-2 | CASAKGALGDTEAFF | TGTGCCAGCGCTAAGGGGGCCTTGGGGGACACTGAAGCTTTCTTT
- | TRBJ2-3 | 14 | once | TRBV5-6 | CASSLGGGTDTQYF | TGTGCCAGCAGCTTAGGCGGGGGCACAGATACGCAGTATTTT
- | TRBJ1-3 | 14 | - | TRBV13 | CASSLISSGNTIYF | TGTGCCAGCAGCTTAATCAGCTCTGGAAACACCATATATTTT
- | TRBJ1-5 | 13 | - | TRBV30 | CAWSSLSNQPQHF | TGTGCCTGGAGTTCGTTGAGCAATCAGCCCCAGCATTTT
TRBD1 | TRBJ1-3 | 14 | - | TRBV18 | CASSEGARGNTIYF | TGTGCCAGCTCAGAGGGGGCGCGCGGAAACACCATATATTTT
- | TRBJ1-1 | 14 | few | TRBV7-9 | CASSFATDYTEAFF | TGTGCCAGCAGCTTCGCGACAGATTACACTGAAGCTTTCTTT
- | TRBJ1-2 | 14 | once | TRBV24-1 | CATSDPDSSYGYTF | TGTGCCACCAGTGACCCGGACAGTTCCTATGGCTACACCTTC
TRBD2 | TRBJ2-1 | 24 | - | TRBV15 | CATSRDRPAGLAGGPDISYNEQFF | TGTGCCACCAGCAGGGACCGACCCGCGGGACTAGCGGGAGGGCCGGATATCTCTTACAATGAGCAGTTCTTC